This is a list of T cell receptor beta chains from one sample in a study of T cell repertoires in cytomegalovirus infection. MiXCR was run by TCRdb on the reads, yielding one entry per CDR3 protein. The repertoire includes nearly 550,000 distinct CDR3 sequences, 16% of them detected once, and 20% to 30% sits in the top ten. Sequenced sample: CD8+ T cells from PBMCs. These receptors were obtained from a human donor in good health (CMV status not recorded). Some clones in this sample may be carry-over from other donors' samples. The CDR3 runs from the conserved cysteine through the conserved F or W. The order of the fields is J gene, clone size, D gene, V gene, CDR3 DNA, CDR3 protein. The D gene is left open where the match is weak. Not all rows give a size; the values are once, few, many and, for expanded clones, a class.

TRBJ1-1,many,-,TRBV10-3,TGTGCCATCAGGGGAAGGGGGGACCAAGCGGGGAACACTGAAGCTTTCTTT,CAIRGRGDQAGNTEAFF
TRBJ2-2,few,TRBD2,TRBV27,TGTGCCAGCAGTTTTATGGGGGAGGGCACGACCGGGGAGCTGTTTTTT,CASSFMGEGTTGELFF
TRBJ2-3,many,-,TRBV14,TGTGCCAGCAGCCTCCACGGGACACCCAGCACAGATACGCAGTATTTT,CASSLHGTPSTDTQYF
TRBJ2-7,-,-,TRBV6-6,TGTGCCAGCAGCCGAGACACAAACTCCCACGAGCAGTACTTC,CASSRDTNSHEQYF
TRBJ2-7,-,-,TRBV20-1,TGCAGTGCTAGTTATTTGCAGGGAAGATCTGATCCACACTACGAGCAGTACTTC,CSASYLQGRSDPHYEQYF
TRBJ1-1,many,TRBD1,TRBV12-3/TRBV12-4,TGTGCCAGCAGAACCAGGGGACAGGGTACTGAAGCTTTCTTT,CASRTRGQGTEAFF
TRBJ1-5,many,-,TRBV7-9,TGTGCCAGCAGCTCCGACCGGGACCGAAATCAGCCCCAGCATTTT,CASSSDRDRNQPQHF
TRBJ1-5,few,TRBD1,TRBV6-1,TGTGCCAGCACCTCATCTCAGGGGGCACAGCCCCAGCATTTT,CASTSSQGAQPQHF
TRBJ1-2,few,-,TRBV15,TGTGCCACCAGCAGCGACGGTCTGGGCTATGGCTACACCTTC,CATSSDGLGYGYTF
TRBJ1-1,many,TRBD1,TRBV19,TGTGCCAGTAGTATAGGCAGGGGGACTGAAGCTTTCTTT,CASSIGRGTEAFF
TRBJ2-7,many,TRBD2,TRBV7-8,TGTGCCAGCAGCTTGACTAGCGGACTTCCTCTCTCTCCGTACTTC,CASSLTSGLPLSPYF
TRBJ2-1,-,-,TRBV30,TGTGCCTGGACTTTCAGACTAGGGGGATACAATGAGCCGTTCTTC,CAWTFRLGGYNEPFF
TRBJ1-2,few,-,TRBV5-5,TGTGCCAGCAGCTCCGGGACTAATAACAACTATGGCTACACCTTC,CASSSGTNNNYGYTF
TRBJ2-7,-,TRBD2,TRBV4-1,TGCGCCAGCAGGGCGGGGGGCCGCTACGAGCAGTACTTC,CASRAGGRYEQYF
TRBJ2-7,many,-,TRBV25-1,TGTGCCAGCAGTGACCCCCTAGCCTACGAGCAGTACTTC,CASSDPLAYEQYF
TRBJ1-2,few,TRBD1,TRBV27,TGTGCCAGCAGTACCCGACGGGACAGTTACAACTATGGCTACACCTTC,CASSTRRDSYNYGYTF
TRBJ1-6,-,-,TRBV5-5,TGTGCCAGCAGCCAAGGAGTGGGGGGGAATTCACCCCTCCACTTT,CASSQGVGGNSPLHF
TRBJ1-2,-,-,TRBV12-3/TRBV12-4,TGTGCCAGCAGTTTAGTCAACACCGGGTATGGCTACACCTTC,CASSLVNTGYGYTF
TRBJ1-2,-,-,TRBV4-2,TGTGCCAGCAGCCAAAACCTAATATCCCCCTATGGCTACACCTTC,CASSQNLISPYGYTF
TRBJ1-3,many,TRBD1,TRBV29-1,TGCAGCGTTGCAAGGTGGACAGGGAGAAACACCATATATTTT,CSVARWTGRNTIYF
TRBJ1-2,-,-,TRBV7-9,TGTGCCAGCAGCTTTCAGGCAGGCTATGGCTACACCTTC,CASSFQAGYGYTF
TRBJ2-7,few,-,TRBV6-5,TGTGCCAGCATAGAAGGGAACGGCGAGCAGTACTTC,CASIEGNGEQYF
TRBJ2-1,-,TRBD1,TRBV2,TGTGCCAGCAGTCACCGGGACAGGGAAGGAGACAATGAGCAGTTCTTC,CASSHRDREGDNEQFF
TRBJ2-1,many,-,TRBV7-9,TGTGCCAGCAGATCGGACTATCCCGTTTTTTTCTACAATGAGCAGTTCTTC,CASRSDYPVFFYNEQFF
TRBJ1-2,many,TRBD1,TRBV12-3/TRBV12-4,TGTGCCAGCAGCCGGGGACAGGGCGAGGGCTACACCTTC,CASSRGQGEGYTF
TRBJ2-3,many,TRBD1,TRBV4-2,TGTGCCAGCAGCCAGCAATCCCCGAGGTCGGACAGGGCCGCAGATACGCAGTATTTT,CASSQQSPRSDRAADTQYF
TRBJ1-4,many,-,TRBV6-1,TGTGCCAGCAGTGAAGCCGACGTTGCAACTAATGAAAAACTGTTTTTT,CASSEADVATNEKLFF
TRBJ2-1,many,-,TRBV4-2,TGTGCCAGCAGCATAGGGCGCAGGTTTTGGGATGAGCAGTTCTTC,CASSIGRRFWDEQFF
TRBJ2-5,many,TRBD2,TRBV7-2,TGTGCCAGCAGCTTAGTTGCGGGGGGGCTGGAGACCCAGTACTTC,CASSLVAGGLETQYF
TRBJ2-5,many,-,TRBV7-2,TGTGCCAGCAGCCCGGGGGAGACCCAGTACTTC,CASSPGETQYF